Presented here are 7 T cell receptor beta chains from one specimen sequenced in a study of CD8 T cells in Susac syndrome. Reverse transcription of about 0.5 to 1 ug RNA used random hexamers. Each CDR3 protein is one row after TCRdb ran MiXCR on the immunoSEQ multiplex PCR reads. The sample has around 200,000 distinct CDR3 sequences; nearly 97% are singletons. The sequencing input was CD4+ T cells from PBMCs. The receptors originated from a human donor with multiple sclerosis.

The chain carries TRBV7-2 and TRBJ1-2; D not certain. The V gene lost 2 bases and the J gene lost 2 bases, with 12 bases spanning the gap. CDR1 and CDR2 from the germline V gene are SGHTA and FQGNSA. The CDR3 is 15 residues long. The CDR3 region has the DNA TGTGCCAGCAGCTTATCGGGAGCCCCGAACTATGGCTACACCTTC. Amino acids: CASSLSGAPNYGYTF.

The genes are TRBV12-5 and TRBJ2-1; 7 nucleotides match TRBD1. The V segment lost 2 bases and the J segment 8 bases; nucleotides outside the gene matches: 3. CDR1 and CDR2 from the germline V gene are LGHNT and FRNRAP. This CDR3 contains 13 residues. CDR3 nucleotides: TGTGCTAGTGGTTTGAAAGGGGGCCATGAGCAGTTCTTC. Residues: CASGLKGGHEQFF.

The J gene is TRBJ1-2, the V gene TRBV11-2; D is unresolved. The CDR3 has 13 amino acids. V was cut by 5 bases and J by 4 bases, with 11 bases left in between. CDR1 and CDR2 from the germline V gene are SGHAT and FQNNGV. Here the CDR3 reads CASSADSGYGYTF. The CDR3 DNA sequence: TGTGCCAGCAGCGCCGATAGCGGCTATGGCTACACCTTC.

J is TRBJ2-5 and V is TRBV5-4; 7 nucleotides match TRBD1. Trimming removed 6 bases from V and 3 bases from J; junction bases left unmatched: 8. The CDR3 has 14 amino acids. The V gene's germline CDR1 is SGHNT and CDR2 YYREEE (reference sequence). DNA of the CDR3: TGTGCCAGCACCCGAGTAGGGACAGAAGAGACCCAGTACTTC. It is translated as CASTRVGTEETQYF.

This chain links TRBV20-1 with TRBJ1-6, with D unclear. There are 12 residues in the CDR3. Trimming removed 5 bases at V and 9 bases at J, with 11 bases between. Germline V gene data show CDR1 as DFQATT and CDR2 as SNEGSKA (reference sequence). CDR3 sequence: CSAPPPFSPLHF. The CDR3 DNA reads as TGCAGTGCTCCTCCCCCATTTTCACCCCTCCACTTT.

The chain uses TRBV20-1 and TRBJ1-2, with 10 bases lining up with TRBD1. V trimming: 2 bases; J trimming: 7 bases; junction bases outside the gene matches: 7. CDR3 size: 14 residues. Germline values: CDR1 DFQATT, CDR2 SNEGSKA (reference sequence). The CDR3 nucleotides are TGCAGTGCTAGACCCCGGGACAGGGGCGCTGGCTACACCTTC. It translates to CSARPRDRGAGYTF.

This rearrangement joins TRBV3-1 to TRBJ2-1, with D possibly matching TRBD2 (5 bases). The germline gives CDR1 LGHDT, CDR2 YNNKEL (reference sequence). This CDR3 is 16 amino acids long. Deletions cut 4 bases from V and 5 bases from J, with 18 bases between. The CDR3 is CASSRSPGLENNEQFF. CDR3 DNA sequence: TGTGCCAGCAGCCGAAGTCCTGGACTGGAGAACAATGAGCAGTTCTTC.